These 23 T cell receptor beta chains were all obtained from the same sample, sequenced in a study of a mutant IDH1 vaccine in newly diagnosed glioma. Sample time point: week 23, last vaccination. The study gave 300 ug of mutant IDH1 20-mer peptide per vaccine dose, with topical imiquimod. What these receptors recognize is not known. Sequencing was performed with immunoSEQ multiplex PCR; in TCRdb, only in-frame clones are kept and a portion is missing. The data contain over 35,000 clones, about four fifths of them seen just once; the ten biggest clones take up 4.5% to 5.5%. Sequenced here: PBMCs, sampled from a glioma patient whose treatment included an IDH1 peptide vaccine. These receptors all stem from a man between 40 and 49 years old with glioma.

This sequence joins TRBV29-1 and TRBJ2-1; D possibly corresponds to TRBD2 (5 bases). Germline V gives CDR1 SQVTM, CDR2 ANQGSEA. CDR3 length: 14 amino acids. V lost 4 bases, J lost 7 bases, and 17 bases lay in between. The CDR3 spells CSVGERSGKNEQFF. The CDR3, as DNA: TGCAGCGTTGGCGAGCGGTCTGGGAAAAATGAGCAGTTCTTC.

The rearrangement uses TRBV11-2 and TRBJ2-3, with D perhaps being TRBD1 or TRBD2 (5 bases each). Looked up from germline, CDR1 is SGHAT and CDR2 is FQNNGV. CDR3 size: 13 residues. Trimming pared 4 bases from V and 3 bases from J, leaving 8 bases between. Here the CDR3 reads CASSSRETDTQYF. The CDR3 nucleotides are TGTGCCAGCAGCTCCAGGGAGACAGATACGCAGTATTTT.

The V call is TRBV7-2, the J call TRBJ2-7; unclear D gene. This CDR3 has 15 amino acids. The V gene lost 2 bases and the J gene lost 0 bases, with 11 bases spanning the gap. Germline CDR1 is SGHTA and CDR2 is FQGNSA. The DNA for the CDR3 is TGTGCCAGCAGCTTAACCTTAATGAGCTCCTACGAGCAGTACTTC. Amino acids: CASSLTLMSSYEQYF.

The count of this clone is one. The chain recombines TRBV15 with TRBJ1-2, with TRBD1 matching over 7 bases. Trimming took 5 bases from V and 4 from J; bases not matched to a gene: 4. CDR1 and CDR2 (germline): LNHNV, YYDKDF (reference sequence). The CDR3 totals 13 residues. CDR3 amino acids: CATSPGQVYGYTF. CDR3 in DNA: TGTGCCACCAGCCCAGGACAGGTCTATGGCTACACCTTC.

This clone was picked up a small number of times. The chain couples TRBV4-1 to TRBJ2-7; D uncertain. Germline lookup yields CDR1 MGHRA and CDR2 YSYEKL. The V gene lost 1 base and the J gene lost 5 bases, with 18 bases spanning the gap. The CDR3 has 16 residues. This CDR3 is CASSQVDMGFSNEQYF. The CDR3 nucleotides are TGCGCCAGCAGCCAAGTCGATATGGGGTTCTCTAACGAGCAGTACTTC.

The chain links TRBV7-2 to TRBJ2-3, with D hard to call. Per the germline V gene, CDR1 is SGHTA and CDR2 is FQGNSA. Trimming removed 0 bases from V and 4 bases from J, with 11 bases in between. The CDR3 extends over 15 amino acids. CDR3 DNA: TGTGCCAGCAGCTTAGCCCCGGGTGCAGCAGATACGCAGTATTTT. This codes for CASSLAPGAADTQYF.

This clone appeared once. The rearrangement links TRBV19 to TRBJ2-5, with D possibly matching TRBD1 (5 bases). The germline V and J ends were trimmed by 3 bases and 0 bases, with 20 bases remaining between them. Germline V gives CDR1 LNHDA, CDR2 SQIVND (reference sequence). The CDR3 has 18 amino acids. The CDR3 DNA reads TGTGCCAGTAGTATGCTGGGCGGAGCAGGGCCACACCAAGAGACCCAGTACTTC. As protein: CASSMLGGAGPHQETQYF.

Written as DNA, the CDR3 is TGTGCCAGCAGTACGGTCCGGGGAGGAGGAGAGACCCAGTACTTC. Residues: CASSTVRGGGETQYF. The chain links TRBV6-5 to TRBJ2-5, with D tentatively TRBD2 (6 bases). This CDR3 is built from 15 residues. V was shortened by 5 bases and J by 4 bases, with 17 bases between the two germline ends. Looked up from germline, CDR1 is MNHEY and CDR2 is SVGAGI.

The V and J genes are TRBV10-3 and TRBJ2-3; D uncertain. The CDR3 extends over 12 amino acids. V was pared by 11 bases and J by 6 bases, with 15 bases between. Per the germline V gene, CDR1 is ENHRY and CDR2 is SYGVKD. CDR3 in amino acids: CAAKEVGDTQYF. CDR3 DNA: TGTGCCGCCAAAGAAGTAGGGGATACGCAGTATTTT.

The chain links TRBV19 to TRBJ2-1; the match to TRBD1 covers 7 bases. With V trimmed by 2 bases and J by 15 bases, 13 bases remained unmatched. In germline, CDR1 is LNHDA, CDR2 SQIVND (reference sequence). The CDR3 sequence is 14 residues long. CDR3 bases: TGTGCCAGTAGTATACGGACCGGGACAGCAACCCGGTTCTTC. It translates to CASSIRTGTATRFF.

The V and J genes are TRBV7-2 and TRBJ1-5, with D perhaps TRBD1 (5 bases). The germline V gene encodes CDR1 SGHTA and CDR2 FQGNSA. This CDR3 is built from 13 residues. V was shortened by 4 bases and J by 1 base, with 5 bases between the two germline ends. The CDR3 region has the DNA TGTGCCAGCAGCTGGGACAGCAATCAGCCCCAGCATTTT. Translation: CASSWDSNQPQHF.

The genes are TRBV4-3 and TRBJ1-4; a possible D gene is TRBD1 (5 bases). There are 20 residues in the CDR3. The V gene lost 4 bases and the J gene lost 5 bases, with 29 bases spanning the gap. From germline, CDR1 is LGHNA and CDR2 YSLEER. This CDR3 is CASSPHSPSIATVKNEKLFF. The DNA of the CDR3 is TGCGCCAGCAGCCCGCATAGTCCCTCCATAGCGACAGTAAAAAATGAAAAACTGTTTTTT.

This sequence joins TRBV18 and TRBJ1-5; tentatively, D is TRBD1 (5 bases). Germline V CDR1 and CDR2: KGHSH, LQKENI. CDR3 length: 16 residues. Trimming shortened V by 6 bases and J by 1 base, and 16 bases separated the two germline ends. CDR3 nucleotides: TGTGCCAGCTCGCGTATCGGGGGGGAGAGCAATCAGCCCCAGCATTTT. Protein product: CASSRIGGESNQPQHF.

This sequence joins TRBV7-2 and TRBJ1-4, with a weak D call TRBD1 (5 bases). The CDR3 is 15 amino acids. CDR1 and CDR2 (germline): SGHTA, FQGNSA. V was pared by 6 bases and J by 1 base, with 12 bases between. In DNA, the CDR3 is TGTGCCAGCAGGTGGGGCGTAATAACTAATGAAAAACTGTTTTTT. Translated, it gives CASRWGVITNEKLFF.

This clone was recorded once. This sequence joins TRBV2 and TRBJ1-2; D remains ambiguous. Germline V lookup: CDR1 SNHLY, CDR2 FYNNEI. Trimming left V 6 bases short and J 4 bases short, with 15 bases between. The CDR3 has 14 residues. In nucleotides, the CDR3 is TGTGCCAGCAGAGATTCCGGACGCGGCTATGGCTACACCTTC. This codes for CASRDSGRGYGYTF.

V usage is TRBV4-1 and J usage is TRBJ1-2; 7 nucleotides line up with TRBD1. This CDR3 comprises 16 residues. The J segment lost 0 bases and the V segment lost 1 base, leaving 5 bases of the junction unmatched. CDR1 is MGHRA, CDR2 YSYEKL, per germline. The CDR3 protein is CASSQAQGRANYGYTF. The CDR3 DNA reads as TGCGCCAGCAGCCAAGCACAGGGGAGAGCTAACTATGGCTACACCTTC.

This clone was detected a few times. This sequence joins TRBV28 and TRBJ1-5, with D unclear. Trimming cost V 8 bases and J 7 bases, with 9 bases left between them. This CDR3 comprises 11 residues. The V gene's germline CDR1 is MDHEN and CDR2 SYDVKM. The chain's CDR3 is CASRREQPQHF. The CDR3 bases are TGTGCCAGCCGGCGTGAACAGCCCCAGCATTTT.

The chain links TRBV6-5 to TRBJ1-5; D uncertain. The germline V gene has CDR1 MNHEY and CDR2 SVGAGI. There are 13 residues in the CDR3. Trimming took 5 bases from V and 0 from J, leaving 5 bases between them. Here the CDR3 DNA reads TGTGCCAGCAGTGGGTCTAGCAATCAGCCCCAGCATTTT. Translated, it gives CASSGSSNQPQHF.

This chain links TRBV4-3 with TRBJ1-4; no definite D call. Trimming removed 0 bases from V and 0 bases from J, with 2 bases in between. This CDR3 spans 14 amino acids. The germline V gene encodes CDR1 LGHNA and CDR2 YSLEER. CDR3: CASSQETTNEKLFF. Written as DNA, the CDR3 is TGCGCCAGCAGCCAAGAGACAACTAATGAAAAACTGTTTTTT.

This chain connects TRBV30 to TRBJ2-3; 8 nucleotides agree with TRBD2. V shed 2 bases and J 4 bases; nucleotides not matched to a gene: 5. In germline, CDR1 is GTSNPN, CDR2 SVGIG (reference sequence). CDR3 length: 14 amino acids. As DNA, the CDR3 is TGTGCCTGGAGTCTCGCGGGAGGAGCAGATACGCAGTATTTT. Translation: CAWSLAGGADTQYF.

The rearrangement uses TRBV7-2 and TRBJ2-5; D possibly corresponds to TRBD2 (5 bases). The CDR3 length is 14 residues. Germline CDR1 SGHTA, CDR2 FQGNSA. Trimming shortened V by 4 bases and J by 1 base, and 10 bases separated the two germline ends. The CDR3 spells CASSYSGIQETQYF. In DNA form, the CDR3 reads TGTGCCAGCAGCTACAGCGGTATCCAAGAGACCCAGTACTTC. The full variable domain, with the rest looked up from reference TRBV7-2 and TRBJ2-5, is GAGVSQSPSNKVTEKGKDVELRCDPISGHTALYWYRQSLGQGLEFLIYFQGNSAPDKSGLPSDRFSAERTGGSVSTLTIQRTQQEDSAVYLCASSYSGIQETQYFGPGTRLLVL.

The rearrangement links TRBV25-1 to TRBJ2-5, with 7 bases identical to TRBD1. CDR1 is MGHDK, CDR2 SYGVNS, per germline. CDR3 size: 16 residues. V dropped 1 base and J dropped 0; count of bases not matched to a gene: 5. The CDR3 sequence: CASSELTGPYQETQYF. The CDR3 DNA reads as TGTGCCAGCAGTGAATTGACAGGGCCGTACCAAGAGACCCAGTACTTC. Complete variable domain (other parts from reference TRBV25-1 and TRBJ2-5): EADIYQTPRYLVIGTGKKITLECSQTMGHDKMYWYQQDPGMELHLIHYSYGVNSTEKGDLSSESTVSRIRTEHFPLTLESARPSHTSQYLCASSELTGPYQETQYFGPGTRLLVL.

The rearrangement links TRBV29-1 to TRBJ2-3; D is uncertain. The CDR3 extends over 12 amino acids. The V end was cut by 6 bases, the J end by 1 base, with 8 bases between. The V gene's germline CDR1 is SQVTM and CDR2 ANQGSEA. The CDR3 sequence is CSVLDGTDTQYF. CDR3 DNA: TGCAGCGTCCTGGACGGCACAGATACGCAGTATTTT.